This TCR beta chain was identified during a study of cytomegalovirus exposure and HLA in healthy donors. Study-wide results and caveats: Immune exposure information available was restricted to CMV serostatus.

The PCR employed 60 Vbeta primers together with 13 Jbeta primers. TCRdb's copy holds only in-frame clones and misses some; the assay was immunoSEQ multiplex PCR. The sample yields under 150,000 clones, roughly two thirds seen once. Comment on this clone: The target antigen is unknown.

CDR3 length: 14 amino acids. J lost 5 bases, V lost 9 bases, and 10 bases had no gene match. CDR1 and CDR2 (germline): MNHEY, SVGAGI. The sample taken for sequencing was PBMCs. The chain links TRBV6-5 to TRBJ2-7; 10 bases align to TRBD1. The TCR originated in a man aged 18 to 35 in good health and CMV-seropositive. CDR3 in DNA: TGTGCCAGGTACGGAGGGACAGGGGACCACGAGCAGTACTTC. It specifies CARYGGTGDHEQYF.